This T cell receptor (beta chain) was identified in a study of beta chain features in type 1 diabetes. About the research overall: Examined across all samples were about 110 million sorted cells. Study outcomes and limitations: Across all four CD4+ subsets, people with type 1 diabetes showed modestly shorter TCRB CDR3s. Patients and controls would share equally any PCR tilt toward shorter templates.

Germline V gene lookup returns CDR1 MDHEN and CDR2 SYDVKM. CDR3 size: 10 residues. Trimming shortened V by 7 bases and J by 3 bases, and 4 bases separated the two germline ends. Reverse transcription of all isolated RNA meant that expressed TCRB transcripts were sequenced. Deep immunoSEQ sequencing covered naive, central memory and regulatory T cell samples. TCRdb keeps only in-frame clones here, not all; method: immunoSEQ multiplex PCR. The table has 640,000 or so clones, about an eighth seen once. Purity exceeding 95% was reached by all sorted populations. As concerns this clone: Antigen specificity is unknown.

What was sequenced was naive CD4+ T cells from blood. The clonotype comes from a man younger than 30 with type 1 diabetes. J is TRBJ2-7 and V is TRBV28, with D hard to call. CDR3: CASTLYEQYF. Written as DNA, the CDR3 is TGTGCCAGCACCCTCTACGAGCAGTACTTC.